The T cell receptor beta chain under discussion was sequenced for a study of PD-L1 blockade in urothelial cancer. Of note for this clone: One end of the junction varies from germline; a read error may be responsible.

Time point described: peripheral blood 6 weeks after treatment start. Clones were sequenced by immunoSEQ multiplex PCR, and TCRdb holds only the in-frame ones, with some missing. The sample carries about 120,000 clones, approximately 90% recorded once. The receptor comes from a man in his sixties with urothelial cancer. The specimen was PBMCs, collected around atezolizumab (anti-PD-L1) treatment.

The CDR3 DNA reads as TGTGCTAGCAGCTCGGACACGGATCAGCCCCAGCATTTT. Amino acid sequence: CASSSDTDQPQHF. This chain uses TRBV7-7 with TRBJ1-5; maybe TRBD1 (5 bases). The germline CDR1 and CDR2 sequences are SSHAT and FNYEAQ (reference sequence). The CDR3 covers 13 residues.